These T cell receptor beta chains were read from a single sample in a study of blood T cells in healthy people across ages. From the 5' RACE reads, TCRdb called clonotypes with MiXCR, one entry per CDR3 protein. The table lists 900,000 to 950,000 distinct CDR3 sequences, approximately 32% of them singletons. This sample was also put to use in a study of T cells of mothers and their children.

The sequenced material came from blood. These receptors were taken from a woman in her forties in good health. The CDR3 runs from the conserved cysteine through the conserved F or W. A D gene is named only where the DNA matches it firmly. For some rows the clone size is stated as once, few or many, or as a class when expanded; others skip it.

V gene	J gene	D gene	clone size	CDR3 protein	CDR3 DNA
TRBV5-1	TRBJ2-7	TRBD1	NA	CASSSGQFYERYF	TGCGCCAGCAGCTCGGGACAGTTCTACGAGCGGTACTTC
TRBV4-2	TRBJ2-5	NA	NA	CASSPRTTDQETQYF	TGTGCCAGCAGCCCCCGAACTACAGATCAAGAGACCCAGTACTTC
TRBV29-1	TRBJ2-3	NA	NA	CSVAYRETDTRYF	TGCAGCGTTGCCTACAGGGAGACAGATACGCGGTATTTT
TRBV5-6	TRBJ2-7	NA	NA	CASSIGRLSYEQYF	TGTGCCAGCAGCATAGGTAGACTATCCTACGAGCAGTACTTC
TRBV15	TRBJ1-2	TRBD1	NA	CATSRTSTGDYGYTF	TGTGCCACCAGCAGAACTTCGACAGGGGACTATGGCTACACCTTC
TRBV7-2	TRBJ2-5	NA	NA	CASGPGRETQYF	TGTGCCAGCGGCCCCGGAAGAGAGACCCAGTACTTC
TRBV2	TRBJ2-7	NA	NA	CASSVPQGYEQYF	TGTGCCAGCAGCGTACCACAGGGCTACGAGCAGTACTTC
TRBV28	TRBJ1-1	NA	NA	CASTLNTGAFF	TGTGCCAGCACTCTGAACACTGGAGCTTTCTTT
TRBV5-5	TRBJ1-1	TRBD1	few	CASSVTGATNTEAFF	TGTGCCAGCAGCGTGACAGGGGCAACTAACACTGAAGCTTTCTTT
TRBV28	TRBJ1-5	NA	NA	CAWGSSNQPQHF	TGTGCCTGGGGCTCCAGCAATCAGCCCCAGCATTTT
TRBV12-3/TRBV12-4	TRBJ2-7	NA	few	CASSFAGEDEQYF	TGTGCCAGCAGTTTTGCAGGGGAGGACGAGCAGTACTTC
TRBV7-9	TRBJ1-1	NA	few	CASSSRTGRVTEAFF	TGTGCCAGCAGCTCTCGTACAGGGCGAGTGACTGAAGCTTTCTTT
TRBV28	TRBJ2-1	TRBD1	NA	CASSQTGGGNEQFF	TGTGCCAGCAGCCAGACAGGGGGCGGCAATGAGCAGTTCTTC
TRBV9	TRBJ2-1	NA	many	CASSVDYYNEQFF	TGTGCCAGCAGCGTAGATTACTACAATGAGCAGTTCTTC
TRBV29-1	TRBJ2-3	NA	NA	CSVEMGVDTQYF	TGCAGCGTTGAAATGGGCGTAGATACGCAGTATTTT
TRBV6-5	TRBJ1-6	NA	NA	CASSYDFGGGRRESPPHF	TGTGCCAGCAGTTACGATTTCGGTGGAGGGCGGAGGGAGTCACCCCCCCACTTT